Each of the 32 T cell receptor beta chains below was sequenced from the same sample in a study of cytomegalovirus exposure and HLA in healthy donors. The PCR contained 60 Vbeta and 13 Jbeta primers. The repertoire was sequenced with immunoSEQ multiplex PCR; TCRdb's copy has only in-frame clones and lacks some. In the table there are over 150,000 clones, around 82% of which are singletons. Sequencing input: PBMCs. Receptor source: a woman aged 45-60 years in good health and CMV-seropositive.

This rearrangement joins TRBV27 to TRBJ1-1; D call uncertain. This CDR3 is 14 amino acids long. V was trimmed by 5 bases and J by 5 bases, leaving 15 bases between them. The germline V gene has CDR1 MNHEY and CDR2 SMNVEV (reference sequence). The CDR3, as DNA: TGTGCCAGCAGTGCAAACAGTTATTTTACTGAAGCTTTCTTT. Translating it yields CASSANSYFTEAFF.

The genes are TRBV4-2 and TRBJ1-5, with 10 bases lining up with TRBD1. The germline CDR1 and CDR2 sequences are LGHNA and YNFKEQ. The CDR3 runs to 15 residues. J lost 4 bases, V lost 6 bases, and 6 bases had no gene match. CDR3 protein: CASRSGTGENQPQHF. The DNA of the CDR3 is TGTGCCAGCAGGTCCGGGACAGGGGAGAATCAGCCCCAGCATTTT.

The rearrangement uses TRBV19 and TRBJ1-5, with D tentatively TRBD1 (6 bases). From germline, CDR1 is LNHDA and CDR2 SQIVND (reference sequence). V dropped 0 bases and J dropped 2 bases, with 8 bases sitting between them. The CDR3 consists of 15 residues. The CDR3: CASSIDRGRNQPQHF. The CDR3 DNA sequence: TGTGCCAGTAGTATAGACAGGGGACGCAATCAGCCCCAGCATTTT.

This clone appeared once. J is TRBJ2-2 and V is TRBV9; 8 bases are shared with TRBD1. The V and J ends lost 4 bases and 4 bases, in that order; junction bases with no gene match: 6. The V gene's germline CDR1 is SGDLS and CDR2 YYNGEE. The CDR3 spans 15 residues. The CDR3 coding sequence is TGTGCCAGCAGCCCGGACAGGGTGCGCACCGGGGAGCTGTTTTTT. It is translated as CASSPDRVRTGELFF. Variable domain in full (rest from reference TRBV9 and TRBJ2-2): DSGVTQTPKHLITATGQRVTLRCSPRSGDLSVYWYQQSLDQGLQFLIQYYNGEERAKGNILERFSAQQFPDLHSELNLSSLELGDSALYFCASSPDRVRTGELFFGEGSRLTVL.

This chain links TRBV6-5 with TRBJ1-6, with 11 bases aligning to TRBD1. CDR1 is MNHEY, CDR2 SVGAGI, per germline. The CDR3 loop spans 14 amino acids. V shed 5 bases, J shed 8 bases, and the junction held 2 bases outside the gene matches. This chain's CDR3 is CASSLGQGDSPLHF. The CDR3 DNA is TGTGCCAGCAGTCTGGGACAGGGGGATTCACCCCTCCACTTT.

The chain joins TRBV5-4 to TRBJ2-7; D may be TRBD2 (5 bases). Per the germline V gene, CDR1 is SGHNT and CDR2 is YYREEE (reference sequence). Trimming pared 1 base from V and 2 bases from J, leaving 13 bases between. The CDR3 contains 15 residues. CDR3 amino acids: CASSLSGDGPYEQYF. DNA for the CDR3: TGTGCCAGCAGCTTGTCCGGGGATGGGCCCTACGAGCAGTACTTC.

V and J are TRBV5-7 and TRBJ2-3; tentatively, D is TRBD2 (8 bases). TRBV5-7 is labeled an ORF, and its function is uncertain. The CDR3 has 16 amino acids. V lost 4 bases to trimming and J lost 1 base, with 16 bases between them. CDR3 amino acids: CASSPGGRGGTDTQYF. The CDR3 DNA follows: TGTGCCAGCAGCCCAGGGGGGCGGGGGGGCACAGATACGCAGTATTTT.

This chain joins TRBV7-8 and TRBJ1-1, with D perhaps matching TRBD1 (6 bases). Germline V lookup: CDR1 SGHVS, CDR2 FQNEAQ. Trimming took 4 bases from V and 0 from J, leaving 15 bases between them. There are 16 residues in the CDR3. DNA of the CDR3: TGTGCCAGCAGCTCTCGGGCCTCAGGGGTGAACACTGAAGCTTTCTTT. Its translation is CASSSRASGVNTEAFF.

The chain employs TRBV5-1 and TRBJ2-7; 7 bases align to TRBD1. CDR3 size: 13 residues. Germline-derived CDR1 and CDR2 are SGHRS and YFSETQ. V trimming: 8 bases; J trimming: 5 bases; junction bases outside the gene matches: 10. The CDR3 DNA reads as TGCGCCAGTAGAGAGACAGGGACCCACGAGCAGTACTTC. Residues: CASRETGTHEQYF.

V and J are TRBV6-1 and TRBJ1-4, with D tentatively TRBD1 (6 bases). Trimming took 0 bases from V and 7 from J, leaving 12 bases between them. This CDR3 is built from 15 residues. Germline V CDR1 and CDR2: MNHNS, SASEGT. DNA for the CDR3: TGTGCCAGCAGTGAAGCGCGGGGGGCGTCTGAAAAACTGTTTTTT. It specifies CASSEARGASEKLFF.

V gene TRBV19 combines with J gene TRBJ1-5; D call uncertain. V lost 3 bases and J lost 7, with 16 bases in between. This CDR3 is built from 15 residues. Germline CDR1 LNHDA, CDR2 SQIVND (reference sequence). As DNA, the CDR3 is TGTGCCAGTAGTATCCCTGGGCCCAGTGCGCAGCCCCAGCATTTT. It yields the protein CASSIPGPSAQPQHF.

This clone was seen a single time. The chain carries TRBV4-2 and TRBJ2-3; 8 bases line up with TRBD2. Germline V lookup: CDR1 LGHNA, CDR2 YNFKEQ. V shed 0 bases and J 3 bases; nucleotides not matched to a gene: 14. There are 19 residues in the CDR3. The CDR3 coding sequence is TGTGCCAGCAGCCAAGATCCGGGAGGGGGGGCACTGAGTACAGATACGCAGTATTTT. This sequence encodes CASSQDPGGGALSTDTQYF.

CDR3 in amino acids: CASSVVQVGKQYF. The CDR3 DNA reads as TGTGCCAGCAGCGTAGTACAGGTAGGGAAGCAGTACTTC. The J gene is TRBJ2-7, the V gene TRBV9, with TRBD1 as a possible D gene (5 bases). The CDR3 contains 13 residues. CDR1 and CDR2 from the germline V gene are SGDLS and YYNGEE. Deletions cut 0 bases from V and 8 bases from J, with 12 bases between.

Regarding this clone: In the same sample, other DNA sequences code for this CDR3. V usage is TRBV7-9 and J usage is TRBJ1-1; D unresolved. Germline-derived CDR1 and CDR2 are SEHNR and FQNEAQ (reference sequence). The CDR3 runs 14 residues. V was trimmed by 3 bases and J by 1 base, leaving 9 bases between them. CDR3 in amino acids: CASSLGQQNTEAFF. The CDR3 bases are TGTGCCAGCAGCTTGGGCCAGCAGAACACTGAAGCTTTCTTT.

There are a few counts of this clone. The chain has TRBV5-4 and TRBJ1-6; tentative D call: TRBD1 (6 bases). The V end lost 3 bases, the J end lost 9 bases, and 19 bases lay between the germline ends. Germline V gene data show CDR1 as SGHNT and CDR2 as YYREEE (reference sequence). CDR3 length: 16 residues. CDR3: CASSYGGGGLGSPLHF. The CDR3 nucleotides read TGTGCCAGCAGCTATGGTGGGGGCGGACTGGGTTCACCCCTCCACTTT.

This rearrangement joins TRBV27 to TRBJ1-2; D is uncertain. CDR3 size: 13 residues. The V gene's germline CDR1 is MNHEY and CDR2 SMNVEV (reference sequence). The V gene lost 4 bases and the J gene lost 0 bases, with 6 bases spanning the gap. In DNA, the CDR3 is TGTGCCAGCAGTTCGACAACTAACTATGGCTACACCTTC. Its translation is CASSSTTNYGYTF.

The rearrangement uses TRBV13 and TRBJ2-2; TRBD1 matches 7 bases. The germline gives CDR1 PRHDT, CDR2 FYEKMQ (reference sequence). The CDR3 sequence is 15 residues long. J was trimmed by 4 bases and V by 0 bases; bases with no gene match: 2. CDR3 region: CASSLGRGSTGELFF. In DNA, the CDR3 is TGTGCCAGCAGCTTAGGCAGGGGGAGCACCGGGGAGCTGTTTTTT.

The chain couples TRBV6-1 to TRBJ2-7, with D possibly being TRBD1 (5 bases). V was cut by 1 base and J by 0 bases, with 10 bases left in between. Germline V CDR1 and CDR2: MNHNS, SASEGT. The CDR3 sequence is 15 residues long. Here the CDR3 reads CASSEGQTSSYEQYF. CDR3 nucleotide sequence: TGTGCCAGCAGTGAAGGACAGACGAGCTCCTACGAGCAGTACTTC.

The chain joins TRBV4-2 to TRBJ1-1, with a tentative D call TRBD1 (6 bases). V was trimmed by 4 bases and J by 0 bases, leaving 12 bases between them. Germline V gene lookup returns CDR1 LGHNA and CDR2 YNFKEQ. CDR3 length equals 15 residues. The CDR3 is CASSLLQGMNTEAFF. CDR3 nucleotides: TGTGCCAGCAGCCTCCTACAGGGTATGAACACTGAAGCTTTCTTT.

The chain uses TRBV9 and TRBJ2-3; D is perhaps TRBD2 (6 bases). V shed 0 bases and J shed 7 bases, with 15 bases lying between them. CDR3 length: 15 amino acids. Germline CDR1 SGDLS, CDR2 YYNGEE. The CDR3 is CASSVGGELSNTQYF. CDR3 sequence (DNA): TGTGCCAGCAGCGTAGGGGGGGAGCTCTCGAATACGCAGTATTTT.

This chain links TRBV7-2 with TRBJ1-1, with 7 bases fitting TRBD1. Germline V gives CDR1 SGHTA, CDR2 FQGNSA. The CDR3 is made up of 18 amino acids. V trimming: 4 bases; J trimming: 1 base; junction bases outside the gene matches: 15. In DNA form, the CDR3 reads TGTGCCAGCAGCTCAGGGGTAATGAGGGGGCTAGCGAACACTGAAGCTTTCTTT. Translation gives CASSSGVMRGLANTEAFF.

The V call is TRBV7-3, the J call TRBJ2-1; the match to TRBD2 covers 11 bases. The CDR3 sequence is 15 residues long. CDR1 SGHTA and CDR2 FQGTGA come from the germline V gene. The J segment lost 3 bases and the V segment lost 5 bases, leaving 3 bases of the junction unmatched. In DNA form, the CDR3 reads TGTGCCAGCAGCCCTAGCGGGGGGATCTACAATGAGCAGTTCTTC. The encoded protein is CASSPSGGIYNEQFF.

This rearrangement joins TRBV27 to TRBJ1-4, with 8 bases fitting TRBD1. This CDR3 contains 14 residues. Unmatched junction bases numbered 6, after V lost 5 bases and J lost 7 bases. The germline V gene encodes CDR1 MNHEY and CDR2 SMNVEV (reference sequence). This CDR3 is CASSITGGAEKLFF. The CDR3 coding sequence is TGTGCCAGCAGTATAACAGGGGGAGCTGAAAAACTGTTTTTT.

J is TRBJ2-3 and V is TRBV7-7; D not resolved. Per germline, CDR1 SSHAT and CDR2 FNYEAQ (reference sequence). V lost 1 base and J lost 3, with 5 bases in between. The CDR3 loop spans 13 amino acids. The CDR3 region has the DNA TGTGCCAGCAGCTTAGGGCGGACAGATACGCAGTATTTT. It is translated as CASSLGRTDTQYF.

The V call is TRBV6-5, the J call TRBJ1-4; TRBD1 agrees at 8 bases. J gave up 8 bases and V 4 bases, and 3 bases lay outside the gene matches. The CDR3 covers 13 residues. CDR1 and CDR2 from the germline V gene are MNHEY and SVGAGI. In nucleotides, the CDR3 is TGTGCCAGCAGTTCAGGGGGCGGGGAAAAACTGTTTTTT. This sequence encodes CASSSGGGEKLFF.

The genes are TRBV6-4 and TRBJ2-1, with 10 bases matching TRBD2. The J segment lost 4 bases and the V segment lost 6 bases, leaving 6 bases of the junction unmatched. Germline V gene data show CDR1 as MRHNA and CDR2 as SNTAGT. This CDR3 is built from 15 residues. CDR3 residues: CASSPLAGAYNEQFF. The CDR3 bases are TGTGCCAGCAGCCCCCTAGCGGGGGCTTACAATGAGCAGTTCTTC.

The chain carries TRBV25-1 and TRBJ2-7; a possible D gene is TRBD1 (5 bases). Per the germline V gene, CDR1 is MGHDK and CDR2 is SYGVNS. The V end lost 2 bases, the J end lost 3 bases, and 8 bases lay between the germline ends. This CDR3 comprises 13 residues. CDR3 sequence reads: CASSEGAIYEQYF. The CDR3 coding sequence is TGTGCCAGCAGTGAAGGGGCGATCTACGAGCAGTACTTC.

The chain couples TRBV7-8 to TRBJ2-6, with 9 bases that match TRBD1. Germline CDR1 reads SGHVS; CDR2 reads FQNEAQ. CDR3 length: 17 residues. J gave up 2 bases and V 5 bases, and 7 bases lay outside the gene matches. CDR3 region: CASSIWTGETGANVLTF. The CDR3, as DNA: TGTGCCAGCAGCATATGGACAGGGGAGACTGGGGCCAACGTCCTGACTTTC.

The chain's CDR3 is CASSQEGRGWNEQYF. CDR3 sequence (DNA): TGCGCCAGCAGCCAAGAAGGCAGGGGATGGAACGAGCAGTACTTC. V is TRBV4-1 and J is TRBJ2-5, with D perhaps TRBD1 (6 bases). The last part of the DNA fits TRBJ2-7 better; the J call may be wrong. Germline CDR1 reads MGHRA; CDR2 reads YSYEKL. This CDR3 is 15 amino acids long.

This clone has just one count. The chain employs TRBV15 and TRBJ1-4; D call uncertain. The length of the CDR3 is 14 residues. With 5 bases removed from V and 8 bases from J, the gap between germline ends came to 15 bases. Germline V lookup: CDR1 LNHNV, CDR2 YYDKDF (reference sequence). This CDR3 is CATSPEVRNEKLFF. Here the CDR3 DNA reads TGTGCCACCAGCCCAGAGGTCCGGAACGAAAAACTGTTTTTT.

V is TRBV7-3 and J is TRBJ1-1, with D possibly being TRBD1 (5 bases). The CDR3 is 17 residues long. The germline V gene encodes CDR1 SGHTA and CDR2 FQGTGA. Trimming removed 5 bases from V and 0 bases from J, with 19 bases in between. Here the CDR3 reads CASSPGLGQGVNTEAFF. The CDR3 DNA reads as TGTGCCAGCAGCCCCGGCTTGGGGCAGGGTGTGAACACTGAAGCTTTCTTT. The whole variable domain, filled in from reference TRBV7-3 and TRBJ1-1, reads GAGVSQTPSNKVTEKGKYVELRCDPISGHTALYWYRQSLGQGPEFLIYFQGTGAADDSGLPNDRFFAVRPEGSVSTLKIQRTERGDSAVYLCASSPGLGQGVNTEAFFGQGTRLTVV.

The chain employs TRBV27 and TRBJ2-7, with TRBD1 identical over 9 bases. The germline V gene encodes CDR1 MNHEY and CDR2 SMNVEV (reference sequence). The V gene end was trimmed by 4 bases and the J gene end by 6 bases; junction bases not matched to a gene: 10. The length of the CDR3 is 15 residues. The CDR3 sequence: CASSSPGTGYAEQYF. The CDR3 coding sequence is TGTGCCAGCAGTTCCCCCGGGACAGGGTACGCCGAGCAGTACTTC.